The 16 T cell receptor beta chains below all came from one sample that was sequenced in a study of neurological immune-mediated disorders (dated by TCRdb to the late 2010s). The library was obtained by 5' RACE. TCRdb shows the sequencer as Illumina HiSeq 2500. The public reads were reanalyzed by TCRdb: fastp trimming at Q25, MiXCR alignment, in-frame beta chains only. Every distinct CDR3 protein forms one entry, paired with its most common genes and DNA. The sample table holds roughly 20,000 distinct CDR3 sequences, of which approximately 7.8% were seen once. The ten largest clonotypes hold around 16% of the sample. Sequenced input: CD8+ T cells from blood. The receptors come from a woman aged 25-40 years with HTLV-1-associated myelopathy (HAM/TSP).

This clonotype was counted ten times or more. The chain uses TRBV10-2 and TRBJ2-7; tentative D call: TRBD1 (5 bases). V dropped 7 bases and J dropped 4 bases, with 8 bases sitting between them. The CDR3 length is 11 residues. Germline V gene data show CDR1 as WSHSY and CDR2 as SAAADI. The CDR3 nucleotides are TGCGCCAGCATGTCAGGGTACGAGCAGTACTTC. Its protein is CASMSGYEQYF.

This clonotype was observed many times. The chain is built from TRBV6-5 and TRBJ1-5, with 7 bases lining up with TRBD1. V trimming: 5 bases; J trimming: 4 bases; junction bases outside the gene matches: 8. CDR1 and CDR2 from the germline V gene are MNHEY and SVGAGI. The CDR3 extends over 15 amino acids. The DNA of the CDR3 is TGTGCCAGCAGTCAGGACGACAGGGAGAATCAGCCCCAGCATTTT. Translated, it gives CASSQDDRENQPQHF.

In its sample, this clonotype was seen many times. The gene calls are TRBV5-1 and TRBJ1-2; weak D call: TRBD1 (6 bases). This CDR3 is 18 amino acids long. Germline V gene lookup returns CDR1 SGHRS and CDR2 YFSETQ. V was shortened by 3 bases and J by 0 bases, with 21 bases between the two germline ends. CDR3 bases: TGCGCCAGCAGCTCTCCAGGGGACGGGACACTTACTAACTATGGCTACACCTTC. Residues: CASSSPGDGTLTNYGYTF.

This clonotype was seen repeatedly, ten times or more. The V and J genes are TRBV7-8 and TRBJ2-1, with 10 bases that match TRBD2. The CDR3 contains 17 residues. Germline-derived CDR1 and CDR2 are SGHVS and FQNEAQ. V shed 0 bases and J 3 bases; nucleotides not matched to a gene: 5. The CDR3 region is CASSLALAGAVYNEQFF. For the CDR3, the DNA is TGTGCCAGCAGCTTAGCCCTAGCGGGGGCCGTCTACAATGAGCAGTTCTTC.

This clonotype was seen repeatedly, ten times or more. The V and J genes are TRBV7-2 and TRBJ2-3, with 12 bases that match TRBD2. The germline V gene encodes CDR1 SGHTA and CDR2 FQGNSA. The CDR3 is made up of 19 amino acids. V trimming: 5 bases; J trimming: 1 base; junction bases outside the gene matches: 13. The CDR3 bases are TGTGCCAGCAGCATGCCAAATCTAGCGGGGGGGAGTGGCACAGATACGCAGTATTTT. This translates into CASSMPNLAGGSGTDTQYF.

The CDR3: CSARGDSWGIEQFF. The CDR3 DNA reads TGCAGTGCTAGAGGAGATAGCTGGGGCATTGAGCAGTTCTTC. This sequence joins TRBV20-1 and TRBJ2-1; D is perhaps TRBD1 (5 bases). The CDR3 loop spans 14 amino acids. The ends were cut back, 1 base at V and 9 bases at J, with 16 bases in the middle. The V gene's germline CDR1 is DFQATT and CDR2 SNEGSKA (reference sequence).

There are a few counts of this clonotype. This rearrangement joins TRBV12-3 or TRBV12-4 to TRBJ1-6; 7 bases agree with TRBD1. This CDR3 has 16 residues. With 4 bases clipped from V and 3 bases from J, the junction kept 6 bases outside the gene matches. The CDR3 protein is CASSSGQLDYNSPLHF. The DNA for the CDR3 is TGTGCCAGCAGTTCGGGACAGTTAGACTATAATTCACCCCTCCACTTT.

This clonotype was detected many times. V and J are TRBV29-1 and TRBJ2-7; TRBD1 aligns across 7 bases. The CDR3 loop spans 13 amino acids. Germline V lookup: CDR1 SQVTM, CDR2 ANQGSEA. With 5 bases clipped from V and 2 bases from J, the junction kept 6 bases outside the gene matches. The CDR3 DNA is TGCAGCGTTCCCGACAGGGAGACCTACGAGCAGTACTTC. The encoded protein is CSVPDRETYEQYF.

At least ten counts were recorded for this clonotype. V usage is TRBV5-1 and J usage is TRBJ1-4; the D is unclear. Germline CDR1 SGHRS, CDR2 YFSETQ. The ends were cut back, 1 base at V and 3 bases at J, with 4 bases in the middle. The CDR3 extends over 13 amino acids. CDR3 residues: CASSLYPNEKLFF. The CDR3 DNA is TGCGCCAGCAGCTTGTACCCTAATGAAAAACTGTTTTTT.

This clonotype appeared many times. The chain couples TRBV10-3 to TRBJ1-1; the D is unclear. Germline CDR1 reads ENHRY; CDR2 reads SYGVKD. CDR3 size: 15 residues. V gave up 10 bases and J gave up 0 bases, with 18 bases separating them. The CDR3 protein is CATNEGRPMNTEAFF. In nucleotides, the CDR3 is TGTGCCACCAACGAAGGAAGGCCAATGAACACTGAAGCTTTCTTT.

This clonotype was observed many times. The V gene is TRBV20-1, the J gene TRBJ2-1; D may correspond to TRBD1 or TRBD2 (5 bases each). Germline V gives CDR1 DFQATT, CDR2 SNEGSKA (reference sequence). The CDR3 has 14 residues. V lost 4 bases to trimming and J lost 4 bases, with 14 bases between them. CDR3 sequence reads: CSATGTDDYNEQFF. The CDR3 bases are TGCAGTGCTACGGGGACGGACGATTACAATGAGCAGTTCTTC.

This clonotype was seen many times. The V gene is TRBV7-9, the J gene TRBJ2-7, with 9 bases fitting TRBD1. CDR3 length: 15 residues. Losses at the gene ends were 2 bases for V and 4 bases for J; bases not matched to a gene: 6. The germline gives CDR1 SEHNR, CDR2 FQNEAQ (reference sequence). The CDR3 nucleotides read TGTGCCAGCAGCTTAACGACAGGGGGGACGTACGAGCAGTACTTC. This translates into CASSLTTGGTYEQYF.

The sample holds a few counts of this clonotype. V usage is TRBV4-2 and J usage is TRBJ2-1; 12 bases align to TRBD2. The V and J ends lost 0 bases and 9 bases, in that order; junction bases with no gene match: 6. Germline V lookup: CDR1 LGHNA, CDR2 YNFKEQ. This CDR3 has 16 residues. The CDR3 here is CASSQEASGGAGEQFF. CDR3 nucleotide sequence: TGTGCCAGCAGCCAAGAAGCTAGCGGGGGGGCGGGTGAGCAGTTCTTC.

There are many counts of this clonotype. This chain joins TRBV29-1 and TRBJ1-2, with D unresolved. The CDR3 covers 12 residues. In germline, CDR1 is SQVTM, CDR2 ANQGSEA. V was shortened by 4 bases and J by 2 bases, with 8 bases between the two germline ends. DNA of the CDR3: TGCAGCGTTGGCCCTCTAAACTATGGCTACACCTTC. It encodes CSVGPLNYGYTF.

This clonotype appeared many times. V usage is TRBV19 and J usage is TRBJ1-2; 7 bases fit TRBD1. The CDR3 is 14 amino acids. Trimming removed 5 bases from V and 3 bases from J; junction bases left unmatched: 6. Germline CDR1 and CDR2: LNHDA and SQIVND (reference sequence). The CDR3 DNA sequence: TGTGCCAGTAGTGTTACCGGGACAGACTATGGCTACACCTTC. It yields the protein CASSVTGTDYGYTF.

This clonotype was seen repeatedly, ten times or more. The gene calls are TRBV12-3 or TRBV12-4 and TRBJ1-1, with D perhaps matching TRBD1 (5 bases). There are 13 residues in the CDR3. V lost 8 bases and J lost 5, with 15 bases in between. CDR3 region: CASRLTRGTEAFF. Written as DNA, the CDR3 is TGTGCCAGCCGTCTGACCCGGGGGACTGAAGCTTTCTTT.